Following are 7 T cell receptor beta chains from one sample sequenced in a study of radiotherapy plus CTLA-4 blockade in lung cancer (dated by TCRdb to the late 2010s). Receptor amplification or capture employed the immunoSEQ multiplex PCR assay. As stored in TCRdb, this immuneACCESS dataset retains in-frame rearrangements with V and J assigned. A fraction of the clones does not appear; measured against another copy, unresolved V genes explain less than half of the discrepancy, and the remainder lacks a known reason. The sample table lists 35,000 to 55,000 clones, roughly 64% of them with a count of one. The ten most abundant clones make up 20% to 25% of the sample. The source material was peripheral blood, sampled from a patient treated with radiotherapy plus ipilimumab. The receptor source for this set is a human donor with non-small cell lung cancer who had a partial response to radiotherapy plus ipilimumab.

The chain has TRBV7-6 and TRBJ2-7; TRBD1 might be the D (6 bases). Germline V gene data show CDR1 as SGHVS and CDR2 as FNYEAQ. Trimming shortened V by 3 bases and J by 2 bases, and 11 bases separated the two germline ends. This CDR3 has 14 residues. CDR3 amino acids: CASSLTEGAYEQYF. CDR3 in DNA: TGTGCCAGCAGCTTGACAGAGGGGGCCTACGAGCAGTACTTC.

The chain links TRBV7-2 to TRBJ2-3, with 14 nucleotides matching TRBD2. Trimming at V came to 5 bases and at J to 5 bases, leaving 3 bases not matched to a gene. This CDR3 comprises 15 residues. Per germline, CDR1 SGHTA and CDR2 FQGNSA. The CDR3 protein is CASSRLAGGEDTQYF. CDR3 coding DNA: TGTGCCAGCAGCCGACTAGCGGGAGGGGAAGATACGCAGTATTTT.

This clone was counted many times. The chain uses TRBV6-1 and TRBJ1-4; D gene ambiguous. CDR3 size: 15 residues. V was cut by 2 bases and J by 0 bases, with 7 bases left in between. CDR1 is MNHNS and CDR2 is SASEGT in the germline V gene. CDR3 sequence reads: CASSEREATNEKLFF. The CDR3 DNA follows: TGTGCCAGCAGTGAAAGAGAGGCAACTAATGAAAAACTGTTTTTT.

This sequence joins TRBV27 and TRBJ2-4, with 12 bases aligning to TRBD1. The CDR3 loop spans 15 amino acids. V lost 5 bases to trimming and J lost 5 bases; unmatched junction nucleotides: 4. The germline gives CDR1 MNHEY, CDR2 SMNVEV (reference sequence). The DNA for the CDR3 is TGTGCCAGCAGTCTAGGGACAGGGGGCGAAAACATTCAGTACTTC. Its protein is CASSLGTGGENIQYF.

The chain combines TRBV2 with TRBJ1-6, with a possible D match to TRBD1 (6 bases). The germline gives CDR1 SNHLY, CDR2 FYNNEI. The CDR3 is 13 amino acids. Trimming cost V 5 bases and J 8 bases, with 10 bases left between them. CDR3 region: CASSFEGDSPLHF. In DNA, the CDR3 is TGTGCCAGCAGTTTCGAGGGGGATTCACCCCTCCACTTT.

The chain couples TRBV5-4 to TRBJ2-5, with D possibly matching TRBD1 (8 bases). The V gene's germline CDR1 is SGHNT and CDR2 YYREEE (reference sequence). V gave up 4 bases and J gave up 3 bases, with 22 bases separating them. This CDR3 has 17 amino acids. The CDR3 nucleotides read TGTGCCAGCAGCACCTGGACAGGGAGGGGGAGAGAAGAGACCCAGTACTTC. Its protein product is CASSTWTGRGREETQYF.

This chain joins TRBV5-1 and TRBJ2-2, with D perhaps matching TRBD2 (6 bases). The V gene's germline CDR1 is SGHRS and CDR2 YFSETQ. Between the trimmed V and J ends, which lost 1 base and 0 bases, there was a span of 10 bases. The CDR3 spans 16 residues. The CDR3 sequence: CASSLIAATNTGELFF. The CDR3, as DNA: TGCGCCAGCAGCTTGATAGCGGCCACGAACACCGGGGAGCTGTTTTTT.